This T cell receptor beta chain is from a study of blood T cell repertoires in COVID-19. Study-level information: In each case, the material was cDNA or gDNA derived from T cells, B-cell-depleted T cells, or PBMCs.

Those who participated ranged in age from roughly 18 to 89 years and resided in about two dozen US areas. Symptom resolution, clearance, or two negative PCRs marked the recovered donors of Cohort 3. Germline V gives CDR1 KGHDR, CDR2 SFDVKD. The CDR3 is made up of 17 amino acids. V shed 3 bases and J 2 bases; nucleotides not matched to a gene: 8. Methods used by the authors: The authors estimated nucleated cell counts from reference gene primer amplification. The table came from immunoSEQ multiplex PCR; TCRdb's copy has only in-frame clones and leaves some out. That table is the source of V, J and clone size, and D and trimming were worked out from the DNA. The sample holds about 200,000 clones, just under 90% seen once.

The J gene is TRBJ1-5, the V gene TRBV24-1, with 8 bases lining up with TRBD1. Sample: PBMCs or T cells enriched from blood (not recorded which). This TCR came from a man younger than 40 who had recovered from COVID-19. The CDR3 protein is CATSDPSTGGGNQPQHF. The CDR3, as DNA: TGTGCCACCAGTGATCCCTCAACAGGGGGAGGCAATCAGCCCCAGCATTTT.